Listed here are 9 T cell receptor beta chains from one sample, sequenced in a study of blood T cell repertoires in COVID-19. TCRdb's table, derived via immunoSEQ multiplex PCR, lists solely in-frame clones and lacks some. The repertoire holds hundreds of thousands of clones, with roughly nine tenths as singletons. Sequencing was performed on PBMCs or T cells enriched from blood (not recorded which). The origin of the receptors is a man aged 30 to 39 who had recovered from COVID-19.

The genes are TRBV18 and TRBJ2-7; 8 nucleotides align to TRBD1. Germline CDR1 KGHSH, CDR2 LQKENI. The CDR3 consists of 15 residues. The trim removed 3 bases at V and 5 bases at J, leaving 9 bases unmatched. CDR3 amino acids: CASSPLQGVGDEQYF. The CDR3 DNA sequence: TGTGCCAGCTCACCTTTACAGGGGGTAGGTGACGAGCAGTACTTC.

This chain uses TRBV5-1 with TRBJ2-2; 7 positions agree with TRBD1. CDR1 and CDR2 (germline): SGHRS, YFSETQ. The CDR3 extends over 13 amino acids. The ends lost 4 bases at V and 13 bases at J; junction bases unmatched: 10. The CDR3 sequence is CASSLMPQGMLFF. The CDR3 DNA is TGCGCCAGCAGCCTGATGCCACAGGGGATGCTGTTTTTT. The variable domain in full, with the rest retrieved from reference TRBV5-1 and TRBJ2-2, is KAGVTQTPRYLIKTRGQQVTLSCSPISGHRSVSWYQQTPGQGLQFLFEYFSETQRNKGNFPGRFSGRQFSNSRSEMNVSTLELGDSALYLCASSLMPQGMLFFGEGSRLTVL.

V usage is TRBV15 and J usage is TRBJ1-6; D remains ambiguous. This CDR3 has 17 amino acids. Deletions cut 0 bases from V and 0 bases from J, with 9 bases between. The germline V gene encodes CDR1 LNHNV and CDR2 YYDKDF (reference sequence). The CDR3 nucleotides are TGTGCCACCAGCAGAGATCGCGGGAGCTCCTATAATTCACCCCTCCACTTT. Translation gives CATSRDRGSSYNSPLHF. The entire variable domain, with the rest obtained from reference TRBV15 and TRBJ1-6, is as follows: DAMVIQNPRYQVTQFGKPVTLSCSQTLNHNVMYWYQQKSSQAPKLLFHYYDKDFNNEADTPDNFQSRRPNTSFCFLDIRSPGLGDTAMYLCATSRDRGSSYNSPLHFGNGTRLTVT.

V is TRBV19 and J is TRBJ1-2; no firm D call. CDR3 length equals 12 residues. Germline assignment: CDR1 LNHDA and CDR2 SQIVND (reference sequence). The V gene lost 5 bases and the J gene lost 3 bases, with 7 bases spanning the gap. The CDR3 reads CASSSQDYGYTF. For the CDR3, the DNA is TGTGCCAGTAGTTCCCAGGACTATGGCTACACCTTC.

The chain links TRBV28 to TRBJ2-7; a possible D gene is TRBD2 (7 bases). Per the germline V gene, CDR1 is MDHEN and CDR2 is SYDVKM. The CDR3 contains 14 residues. The V end lost 10 bases, the J end lost 6 bases, and 22 bases lay between the germline ends. The CDR3 loop reads CATFRRGGPGEQYF. For the CDR3, the DNA is TGTGCCACCTTTAGGAGGGGGGGCCCTGGCGAGCAGTACTTC.

The rearrangement joins TRBV3-1 (or the pseudogene TRBV3-2) to TRBJ1-6; D possibly corresponds to TRBD1 (5 bases). The ends were cut back, 1 base at V and 7 bases at J, with 5 bases in the middle. CDR3 length: 13 residues. Per the germline V gene, CDR1 is LGHDT and CDR2 is YNNKEL (reference sequence). Here the CDR3 DNA reads TGTGCCAGCAGCCAAGCAGGGAATTCACCCCTCCACTTT. Its protein product is CASSQAGNSPLHF.

Only one count was recorded for this clone. The chain couples TRBV7-9 to TRBJ1-3; D gene unclear. This CDR3 contains 14 residues. The V gene's germline CDR1 is SEHNR and CDR2 FQNEAQ (reference sequence). Trimming took off 8 bases at V and 0 bases at J, with 11 bases between the two ends. The CDR3 reads CASRAGSSGNTIYF. The CDR3 bases are TGTGCCAGCCGGGCGGGGAGCTCTGGAAACACCATATATTTT.

The gene calls are TRBV7-8 and TRBJ2-3; D possibly corresponds to TRBD2 (6 bases). CDR3 length: 15 residues. Germline assignment: CDR1 SGHVS and CDR2 FQNEAQ. Trimming took off 5 bases at V and 2 bases at J, with 14 bases between the two ends. CDR3 nucleotide sequence: TGTGCCAGCAGCAGGAACGGGAGCCCCACAGATACGCAGTATTTT. The encoded protein is CASSRNGSPTDTQYF.

This clone has a handful of counts. This chain connects TRBV3-1 (or the pseudogene TRBV3-2) to TRBJ2-7; TRBD2 matches 14 bases. V gave up 4 bases and J gave up 3 bases; unmatched junction bases: 5. Germline values: CDR1 LGHDT, CDR2 YNNKEL (reference sequence). The CDR3 loop spans 16 amino acids. CDR3 sequence: CASSRGLAGVGYEQYF. The CDR3 DNA reads TGTGCCAGCAGCCGGGGACTAGCGGGAGTAGGCTACGAGCAGTACTTC.